This passage covers 22 T cell receptor beta chains from one sample sequenced in a study of memory CD4+ T cells and cytomegalovirus serostatus (dated by TCRdb to the late 2010s). The protocol used for the library was the immunoSEQ multiplex PCR assay. The table was pulled from immuneACCESS by TCRdb, which kept in-frame rearrangements only. Such tables lose some clones; where checked, under half of the loss comes from unresolved V genes, and the rest has no known cause. This sample is represented by 50,000 to 60,000 clones; over 65% of them were singletons. The ten largest clones represent under 0.65% of the sample. Single viable CD3+CD4+CD8-CD45RO+ cells were sorted as memory CD4+ T cells on a FACSAria II. Sequenced sample: memory CD4+ T cells from blood. Receptors originate from an adult in good health and CMV-seronegative.

This chain joins TRBV5-5 and TRBJ2-7; D unresolved. Looked up from germline, CDR1 is SGHKS and CDR2 is YYEKEE (reference sequence). V shed 0 bases and J shed 3 bases, with 13 bases lying between them. CDR3 length: 15 amino acids. This CDR3 reads CASSLALTDNYEQYF. CDR3 bases: TGTGCCAGCAGCTTGGCCCTAACAGACAACTACGAGCAGTACTTC.

The rearrangement links TRBV4-2 to TRBJ1-1, with D unresolved. V was clipped by 6 bases and J by 2 bases, with 4 bases between them. Looked up from germline, CDR1 is LGHNA and CDR2 is YNFKEQ. The CDR3 totals 11 residues. CDR3 DNA: TGTGCCAGCAGATATAACACTGAAGCTTTCTTT. Protein: CASRYNTEAFF.

This chain links TRBV19 with TRBJ1-1, with unresolved D. Trimming cost V 3 bases and J 7 bases, with 9 bases left between them. Germline CDR1 and CDR2: LNHDA and SQIVND (reference sequence). The CDR3 has 12 residues. CDR3: CASSIIGDEAFF. The CDR3 nucleotides are TGTGCCAGTAGTATTATCGGGGATGAAGCTTTCTTT.

This chain connects TRBV7-2 to TRBJ2-7; the D gene could be TRBD1 or TRBD2 (6 bases each). V gave up 5 bases and J gave up 2 bases, with 19 bases separating them. Germline CDR1 and CDR2: SGHTA and FQGNSA. The CDR3 has 16 amino acids. The CDR3 spells CASSHRWGAATYEQYF. CDR3 DNA: TGTGCCAGCAGCCATAGGTGGGGGGCCGCTACCTACGAGCAGTACTTC.

The chain is built from TRBV7-2 and TRBJ1-6; D is undetermined. Between the trimmed V and J ends, which lost 2 bases and 8 bases, there was a span of 13 bases. The CDR3 length is 15 residues. Germline values: CDR1 SGHTA, CDR2 FQGNSA. CDR3 sequence reads: CASSLLGEGHSPLHF. The CDR3 DNA follows: TGTGCCAGCAGCTTACTCGGGGAAGGGCATTCACCCCTCCACTTT.

The chain employs TRBV29-1 and TRBJ2-7, with 7 bases aligning to TRBD1. Trimming cost V 6 bases and J 2 bases; bases outside gene matches: 7. The CDR3 spans 13 residues. Looked up from germline, CDR1 is SQVTM and CDR2 is ANQGSEA. CDR3 coding DNA: TGCAGCGTGACGGACAGGACCACCTACGAGCAGTACTTC. This gives the protein CSVTDRTTYEQYF.

This chain links TRBV30 with TRBJ2-5; possible D gene TRBD1, 6 bases. The V gene's germline CDR1 is GTSNPN and CDR2 SVGIG (reference sequence). Trimming removed 2 bases from V and 4 bases from J, with 20 bases in between. CDR3 length: 16 residues. CDR3 nucleotide sequence: TGTGCCTGGAGTTATCCCACCAGAGCAGGGGTAGAGACCCAGTACTTC. Residues: CAWSYPTRAGVETQYF.

The chain is built from TRBV28 and TRBJ2-1; D is uncertain. The V end lost 5 bases, the J end lost 0 bases, and 14 bases lay between the germline ends. This CDR3 has 16 amino acids. Germline CDR1 MDHEN, CDR2 SYDVKM. The CDR3 coding sequence is TGTGCCAGCAGTCCCCCTTCTTCACTCTCCTACAATGAGCAGTTCTTC. Translating it yields CASSPPSSLSYNEQFF.

V and J are TRBV27 and TRBJ1-5; 9 nucleotides line up with TRBD1. CDR1 is MNHEY, CDR2 SMNVEV, per germline (reference sequence). The CDR3 has 17 amino acids. The V and J ends lost 2 bases and 4 bases, in that order; junction bases with no gene match: 9. The CDR3, as DNA: TGTGCCAGCAGTTTAGCGGGACAGGGAGGTGGAAATCAGCCCCAGCATTTT. Translated: CASSLAGQGGGNQPQHF.

The gene calls are TRBV6-5 and TRBJ2-1, with 9 bases that match TRBD2. This CDR3 contains 14 residues. V gave up 6 bases and J gave up 3 bases; unmatched junction bases: 3. Germline values: CDR1 MNHEY, CDR2 SVGAGI. CDR3 sequence: CASSLTSGYNEQFF. The CDR3, as DNA: TGTGCCAGCAGCCTGACTAGCGGCTACAATGAGCAGTTCTTC.

In its sample, this clone was seen once. This chain links TRBV27 with TRBJ1-5, with a possible D match to TRBD1 (6 bases). Per germline, CDR1 MNHEY and CDR2 SMNVEV (reference sequence). There are 15 residues in the CDR3. Trimming took 4 bases from V and 4 from J, leaving 14 bases between them. CDR3 nucleotides: TGTGCCAGCAGTTCATTGGAGGGGGGGAATCAGCCCCAGCATTTT. Its protein product is CASSSLEGGNQPQHF.

V is TRBV9 and J is TRBJ1-3; no clear D gene. This CDR3 has 15 amino acids. V lost 0 bases to trimming and J lost 2 bases, with 9 bases between them. Looked up from germline, CDR1 is SGDLS and CDR2 is YYNGEE. The DNA for the CDR3 is TGTGCCAGCAGCGTAGATGGGAATCCTGGAAACACCATATATTTT. Protein product: CASSVDGNPGNTIYF.

The chain recombines TRBV28 with TRBJ2-6, with D possibly TRBD1 on 5 matching bases. Germline V gene lookup returns CDR1 MDHEN and CDR2 SYDVKM. This CDR3 region has 15 residues. With 6 bases removed from V and 0 bases from J, the gap between germline ends came to 9 bases. CDR3 nucleotides: TGTGCCAGCAGCCGCGACAGCTCTGGGGCCAACGTCCTGACTTTC. Its protein is CASSRDSSGANVLTF.

The V call is TRBV4-1, the J call TRBJ1-2; D not certain. The CDR3 is made up of 16 amino acids. Trimming removed 1 base from V and 0 bases from J, with 12 bases in between. Germline loops: CDR1 MGHRA, CDR2 YSYEKL. The CDR3 is CASSQAFMIANYGYTF. The CDR3 nucleotides read TGCGCCAGCAGCCAAGCCTTTATGATCGCTAACTATGGCTACACCTTC.

The gene calls are TRBV15 and TRBJ1-6; 9 bases fit TRBD1. After removal of 1 base from V and 7 bases from J, the junction contained 8 bases not matched to a gene. The germline V gene encodes CDR1 LNHNV and CDR2 YYDKDF (reference sequence). This CDR3 spans 17 amino acids. CDR3 sequence reads: CATSRVFGTGRNSPLHF. For the CDR3, the DNA is TGTGCCACCAGCAGAGTATTCGGGACAGGGCGCAATTCACCCCTCCACTTT.

The genes are TRBV30 and TRBJ2-3; D remains unclear. CDR1 is GTSNPN and CDR2 is SVGIG in the germline V gene (reference sequence). The V end was cut by 3 bases, the J end by 6 bases, with 19 bases between. The CDR3 spans 15 residues. DNA of the CDR3: TGTGCCTGGAGCCCCGGAGCACAGCTGATTGATACGCAGTATTTT. This encodes CAWSPGAQLIDTQYF.

J is TRBJ2-7 and V is TRBV6-5, with a weak D call TRBD1 (5 bases). This CDR3 is built from 13 residues. Germline V gene sequence: CDR1 MNHEY, CDR2 SVGAGI. Trimming cost V 6 bases and J 4 bases, with 13 bases left between them. Written as DNA, the CDR3 is TGTGCCAGCAGCCGTCCTGACAGTTACGAGCAGTACTTC. It specifies CASSRPDSYEQYF.

This chain joins TRBV19 and TRBJ2-1, with TRBD2 matching 8 bases. Germline V CDR1 and CDR2: LNHDA, SQIVND (reference sequence). The CDR3 loop spans 15 amino acids. V lost 9 bases, J lost 6 bases, and 13 bases stayed unmatched. CDR3 region: CASVGWRGAINEQFF. The DNA for the CDR3 is TGTGCCAGCGTAGGCTGGCGGGGGGCGATCAATGAGCAGTTCTTC.

The genes are TRBV11-2 and TRBJ1-4, with a possible D match to TRBD1 (5 bases). The CDR3 sequence is 14 residues long. The germline V and J ends were trimmed by 4 bases and 13 bases, with 19 bases remaining between them. Germline lookup yields CDR1 SGHAT and CDR2 FQNNGV. The CDR3 spells CASSSNRHRFGLFF. The CDR3 bases are TGTGCCAGCAGCTCAAACCGCCACAGGTTTGGACTGTTTTTT.

This clone has more than one count but fewer than ten. This chain uses TRBV4-1 with TRBJ1-2; unclear D gene. Germline CDR1 and CDR2: MGHRA and YSYEKL. V lost 1 base and J 6 bases, leaving 15 bases between the germline ends. CDR3 length: 15 amino acids. The CDR3 DNA reads TGCGCCAGCAGCCAAGTGGCCGGGGAAGGTAATGGCTACACCTTC. Translation gives CASSQVAGEGNGYTF.

The V call is TRBV19, the J call TRBJ1-5; D is possibly TRBD1 (5 bases). Per the germline V gene, CDR1 is LNHDA and CDR2 is SQIVND (reference sequence). The CDR3 has 16 amino acids. Trimming took off 6 bases at V and 4 bases at J, with 19 bases between the two ends. The CDR3: CASRGIGGTLNQPQHF. In DNA form, the CDR3 reads TGTGCCAGTAGGGGAATCGGTGGGACGCTAAATCAGCCCCAGCATTTT.

The chain links TRBV30 to TRBJ1-6, with 8 bases identical to TRBD1. The CDR3 is made up of 15 amino acids. After removal of 0 bases from V and 7 bases from J, the junction contained 5 bases not matched to a gene. Germline V gene data show CDR1 as GTSNPN and CDR2 as SVGIG (reference sequence). CDR3 residues: CAWSVPTGENSPLHF. CDR3 nucleotide sequence: TGTGCCTGGAGTGTACCGACAGGGGAGAATTCACCCCTCCACTTT.